The T cell receptor (beta chain) described here comes from a study of radiotherapy plus CTLA-4 blockade in lung cancer. General study points: Blood TCR clones of tumor origin expanded after radiotherapy plus ipilimumab. How blood T cell clones changed early, along with interferon-beta, reportedly forecast response best.

Measured with immunoSEQ multiplex PCR; TCRdb has only the in-frame clones, and not every one. This table has tens of thousands of clones, about 70% appearing once. Germline lookup yields CDR1 MNHNS and CDR2 SASEGT. CDR3 size: 14 residues. Trimming took 4 bases from V and 1 from J, leaving 10 bases between them. This clone appeared a few times. The target antigen is unknown. The sequence derives from a human donor with non-small cell lung cancer whose response to radiotherapy plus ipilimumab could not be evaluated. The rearrangement uses TRBV6-1 and TRBJ1-1; a weak D match, TRBD1 (6 bases). The material was peripheral blood, obtained from a patient treated with radiotherapy plus ipilimumab. The CDR3 reads CASSVRTENTEAFF. CDR3 sequence (DNA): TGTGCCAGCAGTGTCCGGACAGAGAACACTGAAGCTTTCTTT.